The 15 T cell receptor beta chains listed next were all sequenced from one sample in a study of blood T cells in healthy people across ages. Primed by a sample-barcoded 5' primer and a J-beta primer mix, a second PCR proceeded for roughly 6 to 12 cycles. TCRdb reanalysed the 5' RACE reads using MiXCR and keeps one entry per CDR3 protein. The table shows around 1,900,000 distinct CDR3 sequences, with approximately 39% occurring only once. Sequences were obtained from blood. Receptors originate from a human donor in good health.

J is TRBJ2-1 and V is TRBV11-3, with a tentative D call TRBD2 (6 bases). The CDR3 is 15 amino acids. Trimming left V 5 bases short and J 2 bases short, with 13 bases between. Germline CDR1 and CDR2: SGHNT and YENEEA. In DNA, the CDR3 is TGTGCCAGCAGCCCTCATCGGGGGACCTACAATGAGCAGTTCTTC. Translation gives CASSPHRGTYNEQFF.

This clonotype was detected only a few times. The chain combines TRBV7-3 with TRBJ2-7; 7 positions agree with TRBD2. The CDR3 is made up of 15 amino acids. J was trimmed by 4 bases and V by 1 base; bases with no gene match: 7. From germline, CDR1 is SGHTA and CDR2 FQGTGA. This chain's CDR3 is CASSLIRGDRYEQYF. The CDR3 nucleotides read TGTGCCAGCAGCTTAATACGGGGGGATAGGTACGAGCAGTACTTC.

About this clonotype: A much larger clone differs from this one at a single base, so this may be a read error. The chain employs TRBV20-1 and TRBJ1-2, with TRBD1 as a possible D gene (5 bases). This CDR3 region has 12 residues. Germline V gives CDR1 DFQATT, CDR2 SNEGSKA (reference sequence). Here the CDR3 DNA reads TGCAGGGCCCCAGACAGCCGTCATGGCTACACCTTC. This sequence encodes CRAPDSRHGYTF.

This chain links TRBV7-2 with TRBJ2-7; no firm D call. This CDR3 is built from 15 residues. Germline lookup yields CDR1 SGHTA and CDR2 FQGNSA. Trimming stripped 2 bases from V and 0 bases from J, with 11 bases between. The CDR3 DNA reads as TGTGCCAGCAGCTTACATCGACTGCCCTCCTACGAGCAGTACTTC. As protein: CASSLHRLPSYEQYF.

This clonotype was seen at least ten times. The rearrangement links TRBV7-9 to TRBJ2-1; 7 bases agree with TRBD2. This CDR3 is built from 14 residues. The V segment lost 5 bases and the J segment 7 bases; nucleotides outside the gene matches: 8. CDR1 is SEHNR and CDR2 is FQNEAQ in the germline V gene (reference sequence). The chain's CDR3 is CASSPTGGNNEQFF. Here the CDR3 DNA reads TGTGCCAGCAGCCCGACGGGAGGTAATAATGAGCAGTTCTTC.

The gene calls are TRBV7-2 and TRBJ2-7; a weak D match, TRBD2 (5 bases). Germline V CDR1 and CDR2: SGHTA, FQGNSA. The CDR3 length is 17 residues. Trimming pared 0 bases from V and 0 bases from J, leaving 15 bases between. The CDR3, as DNA: TGTGCCAGCAGCTTAGCCTTTGGACGGAGGAGCTCCTACGAGCAGTACTTC. It codes for CASSLAFGRRSSYEQYF.

This clonotype came up once. The V call is TRBV7-8, the J call TRBJ1-3; D call uncertain. The V and J ends lost 5 bases and 8 bases respectively, with 16 bases between them. The CDR3 is 14 amino acids. The germline CDR1 and CDR2 sequences are SGHVS and FQNEAQ. DNA for the CDR3: TGTGCCAGCAGCCCTAGCGGGCAAGCGGACACCATATATTTT. Amino acids: CASSPSGQADTIYF.

As DNA, the CDR3 is TGTGCCAGCAGCCGGACAGGGGTGTTAGCAGATGGCTACACCTTC. Amino acid sequence: CASSRTGVLADGYTF. The gene calls are TRBV7-2 and TRBJ1-2; 9 bases match TRBD1. CDR3 size: 15 residues. Per germline, CDR1 SGHTA and CDR2 FQGNSA. V was clipped by 5 bases and J by 6 bases; unmatched bases: 10.

About this clonotype: An end of the junction differs from the germline gene, which may be a read error. The gene calls are TRBV7-2 and TRBJ1-4; no clear D gene. Germline CDR1 reads SGHTA; CDR2 reads FQGNSA. The CDR3 is 13 residues long. This chain's CDR3 is CASSLGSGEELFF. For the CDR3, the DNA is TGTGCCAGCAGCTTAGGGTCGGGTGAAGAACTGTTTTTT.

The CDR3 sequence is CASSNTGEAFF. CDR3 DNA: TGTGCCAGCAGTAACACAGGGGAGGCTTTCTTT. V gene TRBV6-6 combines with J gene TRBJ1-1; 7 bases match TRBD1. CDR3 length: 11 amino acids. Germline V gene lookup returns CDR1 MNHNY and CDR2 SVGAGI (reference sequence). Unmatched junction bases numbered 5, after V lost 5 bases and J lost 11 bases.

CDR3 in amino acids: CAISESTGGYSPLHF. The CDR3 DNA sequence: TGTGCCATCAGTGAGTCTACAGGGGGGTATTCACCCCTCCACTTT. V usage is TRBV10-3 and J usage is TRBJ1-6; 8 nucleotides line up with TRBD1. The trim removed 0 bases at V and 8 bases at J, leaving 3 bases unmatched. CDR3 length equals 15 residues. Per germline, CDR1 ENHRY and CDR2 SYGVKD.

V usage is TRBV7-2 and J usage is TRBJ2-6; D not certain. Germline CDR1 reads SGHTA; CDR2 reads FQGNSA. V was shortened by 2 bases and J by 0 bases, with 11 bases between the two germline ends. The CDR3 length is 17 residues. CDR3 nucleotide sequence: TGTGCCAGCAGCTTAAGGCGCCTTAGCTCTGGGGCCAACGTCCTGACTTTC. This gives the protein CASSLRRLSSGANVLTF.

The CDR3 reads CASSVVDGPHGPQHF. CDR3 in DNA: TGTGCCAGCAGTGTCGTGGACGGCCCCCATGGGCCCCAGCATTTT. V gene TRBV6-1 combines with J gene TRBJ1-5; D unclear. Trimming shortened V by 4 bases and J by 9 bases, and 19 bases separated the two germline ends. Germline V CDR1 and CDR2: MNHNS, SASEGT. The length of the CDR3 is 15 residues.

The chain is built from TRBV20-1 and TRBJ2-3; TRBD2 agrees at 7 bases. The trim removed 6 bases at V and 4 bases at J, leaving 13 bases unmatched. This CDR3 has 15 residues. CDR1 and CDR2 from the germline V gene are DFQATT and SNEGSKA (reference sequence). The CDR3 loop is CSALGVAGPADTQYF. CDR3 nucleotide sequence: TGCAGTGCGCTCGGGGTAGCGGGCCCAGCAGATACGCAGTATTTT.

This clonotype showed up just a few times. This chain joins TRBV20-1 and TRBJ1-6; 9 bases align to TRBD1. V gave up 0 bases and J gave up 5 bases; unmatched junction bases: 5. Germline V gene lookup returns CDR1 DFQATT and CDR2 SNEGSKA (reference sequence). The CDR3 sequence is 16 residues long. CDR3 DNA: TGCAGTGCTAGAGATTGGGGACAGGGAAATAATTCACCCCTCCACTTT. Encoded protein: CSARDWGQGNNSPLHF.